This note documents a single T cell receptor (beta chain) sequence. cDNA serving as the sequencing template came from extracted, reverse transcribed RNA. Here immunoSEQ multiplex PCR was the method, and the copy in TCRdb shows in-frame clones only, minus some. The sample includes roughly 150,000 clones, more than 55% seen only once; the top ten take 35% to 45%. This entry comes from a study of CD8+ T cells in alopecia areata. CDR3 length: 16 residues. Germline-derived CDR1 and CDR2 are SGDLS and YYNGEE. V gave up 3 bases and J gave up 4 bases; unmatched junction bases: 7. The sequence derives from a human donor in good health. The V gene is TRBV9, the J gene TRBJ2-2, with 9 bases fitting TRBD1. Sequenced input: CD8+ T cells sorted from blood. The CDR3 region has the DNA TGTGCCAGCAGCGGAACCGGGACAGGGCTCACCGGGGAGCTGTTTTTT. Protein product: CASSGTGTGLTGELFF.